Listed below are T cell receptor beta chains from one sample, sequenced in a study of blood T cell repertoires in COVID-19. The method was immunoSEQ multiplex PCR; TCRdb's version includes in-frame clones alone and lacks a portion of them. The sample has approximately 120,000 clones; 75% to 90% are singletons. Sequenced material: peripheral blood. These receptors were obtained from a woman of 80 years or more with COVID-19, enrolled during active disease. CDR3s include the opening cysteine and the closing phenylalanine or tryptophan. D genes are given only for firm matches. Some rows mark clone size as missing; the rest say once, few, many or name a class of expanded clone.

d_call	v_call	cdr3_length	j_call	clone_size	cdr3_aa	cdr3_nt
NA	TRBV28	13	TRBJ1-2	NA	CASSVGIAYGYTF	TGTGCCAGCAGTGTCGGGATAGCTTATGGCTACACCTTC
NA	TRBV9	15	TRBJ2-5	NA	CASTTGGGGRETQYF	TGTGCCAGCACCACCGGAGGGGGAGGGAGAGAGACCCAGTACTTC
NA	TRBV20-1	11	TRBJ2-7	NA	CSAREDSEQYF	TGCAGTGCTAGAGAGGACAGCGAGCAGTACTTC
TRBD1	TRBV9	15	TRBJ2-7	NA	CASSVEGGTAYEQYF	TGTGCCAGCAGCGTAGAAGGGGGCACCGCCTACGAGCAGTACTTC
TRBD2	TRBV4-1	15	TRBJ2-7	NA	CASSQELRETYEQYF	TGCGCCAGCAGCCAAGAATTGCGGGAGACATACGAGCAGTACTTC
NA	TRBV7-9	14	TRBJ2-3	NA	CASTRGPSTDTQYF	TGTGCCAGTACCCGCGGCCCTAGCACAGATACGCAGTATTTT
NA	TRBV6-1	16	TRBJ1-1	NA	CASSAEMRGQNTEAFF	TGTGCCAGCAGTGCTGAAATGAGGGGACAGAACACTGAAGCTTTCTTT
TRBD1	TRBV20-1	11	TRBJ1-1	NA	CSARDRGQAFF	TGCAGTGCTAGGGACAGGGGGCAAGCTTTCTTT
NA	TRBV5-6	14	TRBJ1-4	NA	CASSRGATNEKLFF	TGTGCCAGCAGCCGGGGGGCGACTAATGAAAAACTGTTTTTT
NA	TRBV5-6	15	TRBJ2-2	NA	CASSRVSQNTGELFF	TGTGCCAGCAGCCGAGTTAGCCAGAACACCGGGGAGCTGTTTTTT
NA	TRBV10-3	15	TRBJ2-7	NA	CAISESLAPTPEQYF	TGTGCCATCAGTGAGTCGCTAGCGCCTACCCCCGAGCAGTACTTC
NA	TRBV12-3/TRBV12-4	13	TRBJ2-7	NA	CASSLGQIYEQYF	TGTGCCAGCAGTTTAGGACAGATCTACGAGCAGTACTTC
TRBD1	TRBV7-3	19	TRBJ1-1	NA	CASSPLPGGGPLLNTEAFF	TGTGCCAGCAGCCCACTTCCAGGGGGCGGCCCTCTTTTGAACACTGAAGCTTTCTTT
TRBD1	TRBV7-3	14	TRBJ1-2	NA	CASSPGQGNYGYTF	TGTGCCAGCAGCCCGGGACAGGGAAACTATGGCTACACCTTC
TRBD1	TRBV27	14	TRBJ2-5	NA	CASSLTGRLETQYF	TGTGCCAGCAGTTTGACAGGGAGATTAGAGACCCAGTACTTC
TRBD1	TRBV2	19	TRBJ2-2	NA	CASSPAPGQGRLVSGELFF	TGTGCCAGCAGCCCCGCCCCGGGACAGGGGCGTTTAGTATCCGGGGAGCTGTTTTTT
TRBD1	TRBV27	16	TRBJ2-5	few	CASKGQAQRIQETQYF	TGTGCCAGCAAAGGACAGGCCCAAAGGATCCAAGAGACCCAGTACTTC
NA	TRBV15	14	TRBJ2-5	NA	CATSGGIKGETQYF	TGTGCCACCAGCGGCGGCATTAAAGGAGAGACCCAGTACTTC
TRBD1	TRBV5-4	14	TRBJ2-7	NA	CASSPGQGRGEQYF	TGTGCCAGCAGTCCCGGACAGGGAAGAGGCGAGCAGTACTTC
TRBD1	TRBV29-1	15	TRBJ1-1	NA	CSVGWTGTLGTEAFF	TGCAGCGTAGGGTGGACAGGGACGCTGGGCACTGAAGCTTTCTTT
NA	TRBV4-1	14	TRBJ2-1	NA	CASSQGGLANEQFF	TGCGCCAGCAGCCAAGGGGGGCTAGCCAATGAGCAGTTCTTC
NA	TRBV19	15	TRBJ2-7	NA	CASTPSSGVTGEQYF	TGTGCCAGTACCCCGTCCAGCGGTGTAACGGGGGAGCAGTACTTC
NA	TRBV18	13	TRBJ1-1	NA	CASSLQQNTEAFF	TGTGCCAGCTCACTACAGCAGAACACTGAAGCTTTCTTT
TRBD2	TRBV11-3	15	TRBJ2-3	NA	CASSLTSGREDTQYF	TGTGCCAGCAGCTTAACTAGCGGGAGAGAAGATACGCAGTATTTT
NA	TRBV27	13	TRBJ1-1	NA	CASKHRENTEAFF	TGTGCCAGCAAACACCGGGAAAATACTGAAGCTTTCTTT
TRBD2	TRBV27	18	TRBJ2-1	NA	CASSSTRRNSGRGNEQFF	TGTGCCAGCAGTTCCACTAGGAGGAATAGCGGGAGGGGGAATGAGCAGTTCTTC
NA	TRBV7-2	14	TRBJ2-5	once	CASSSRIGQETQYF	TGTGCCAGCAGCTCTAGAATCGGACAAGAGACCCAGTACTTC
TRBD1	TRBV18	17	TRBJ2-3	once	CASSLRGQGTTTDTQYF	TGTGCCAGCTCACTGAGGGGACAGGGGACGACCACAGATACGCAGTATTTT
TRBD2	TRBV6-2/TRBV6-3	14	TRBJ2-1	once	CASSRTSGSNEQFF	TGTGCCAGCAGTCGGACTAGCGGGAGCAATGAGCAGTTCTTC
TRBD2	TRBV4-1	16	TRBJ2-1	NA	CASSQGPGLAGRTQFF	TGCGCCAGCAGCCAGGGACCGGGACTAGCGGGAAGAACGCAGTTCTTC
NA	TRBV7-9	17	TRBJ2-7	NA	CASSLAQGRGSSYEQYF	TGTGCCAGCAGCTTAGCCCAAGGGAGGGGGAGCTCCTACGAGCAGTACTTC
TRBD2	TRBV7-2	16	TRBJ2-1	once	CASSSTGTSPYNEQFF	TGTGCCAGCAGCTCGACCGGGACTAGCCCCTACAATGAGCAGTTCTTC
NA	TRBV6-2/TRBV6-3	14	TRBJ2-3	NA	CASSYSGVADTQYF	TGTGCCAGCAGTTACTCGGGAGTGGCAGATACGCAGTATTTT
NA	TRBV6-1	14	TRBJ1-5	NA	CASSEILVGQPQHF	TGTGCCAGCAGTGAGATACTAGTGGGTCAGCCCCAGCATTTT
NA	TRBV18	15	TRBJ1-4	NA	CASSPWTEVNEKLFF	TGTGCCAGCTCACCGTGGACAGAGGTTAATGAAAAACTGTTTTTT
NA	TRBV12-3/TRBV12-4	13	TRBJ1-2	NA	CASSFQVMYGYTF	TGTGCCAGCAGTTTCCAGGTTATGTATGGCTACACCTTC
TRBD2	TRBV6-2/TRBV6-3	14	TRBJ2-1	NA	CASSGTSGINEQFF	TGTGCCAGCAGTGGGACTAGCGGGATCAATGAGCAGTTCTTC
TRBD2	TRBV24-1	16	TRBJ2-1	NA	CATSDSIAGMGDEQFF	TGTGCCACCAGTGATTCTATAGCGGGAATGGGCGATGAGCAGTTCTTC
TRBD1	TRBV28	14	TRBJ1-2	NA	CASRKGGVNYGYTF	TGTGCCAGCAGAAAAGGGGGCGTTAACTATGGCTACACCTTC
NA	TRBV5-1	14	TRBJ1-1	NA	CASSLGAPNTEAFF	TGCGCCAGCAGCTTGGGGGCGCCAAACACTGAAGCTTTCTTT
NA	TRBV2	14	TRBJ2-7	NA	CASSEEGFGYEQYF	TGTGCCAGCAGTGAGGAGGGGTTCGGGTACGAGCAGTACTTC
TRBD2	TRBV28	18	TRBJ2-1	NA	CASSAHLGRTSTYNEQFF	TGTGCCAGCAGCGCCCATCTCGGGCGGACTAGCACCTACAATGAGCAGTTCTTC
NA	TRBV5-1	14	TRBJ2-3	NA	CASSQRQGIDTQYF	TGCGCCAGCAGCCAACGGCAGGGCATAGATACGCAGTATTTT
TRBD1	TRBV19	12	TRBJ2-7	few	CASSPKQGKQYF	TGTGCCAGTAGTCCCAAACAGGGGAAGCAGTACTTC
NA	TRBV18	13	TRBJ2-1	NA	CASSPLLDNEQFF	TGTGCCAGCTCACCACTTCTCGACAATGAGCAGTTCTTC